Here is one T cell receptor (beta chain) with its context. Its specificity is unknown. Following RNA extraction, reverse transcription yielded cDNA that acted as the sequencing template. Data came from immunoSEQ multiplex PCR; TCRdb stores just in-frame clones and leaves some out. Of 150,000 to 200,000 clones listed, approximately 61% are singletons. This sample was included in a study of CD8+ T cells in alopecia areata. Whole-study context: In an open-label trial, patients got 5 to 10 mg tofacitinib twice daily. Study-wide results and limits: In blood and scalp, many expanded lesional clones persisted during tofacitinib. Normal skin contains resident alphabeta T cells, and these are also sequenced in scalp samples.

The treatment is: oral pan-JAK inhibitor, 5-10 mg twice daily. Germline loops: CDR1 WNHNN, CDR2 SYGVQD (reference sequence). This CDR3 comprises 14 residues. V dropped 5 bases and J dropped 0 bases, with 8 bases sitting between them. The receptor's source is a human donor with alopecia areata. The V call is TRBV10-1, the J call TRBJ2-4; no reliable D call. This specimen was CD4+ T cells sorted from blood, taken at week 24, from a patient treated with tofacitinib. The CDR3 here is CASSFEVAKNIQYF. CDR3 sequence (DNA): TGCGCCAGCAGTTTCGAGGTAGCCAAAAACATTCAGTACTTC.